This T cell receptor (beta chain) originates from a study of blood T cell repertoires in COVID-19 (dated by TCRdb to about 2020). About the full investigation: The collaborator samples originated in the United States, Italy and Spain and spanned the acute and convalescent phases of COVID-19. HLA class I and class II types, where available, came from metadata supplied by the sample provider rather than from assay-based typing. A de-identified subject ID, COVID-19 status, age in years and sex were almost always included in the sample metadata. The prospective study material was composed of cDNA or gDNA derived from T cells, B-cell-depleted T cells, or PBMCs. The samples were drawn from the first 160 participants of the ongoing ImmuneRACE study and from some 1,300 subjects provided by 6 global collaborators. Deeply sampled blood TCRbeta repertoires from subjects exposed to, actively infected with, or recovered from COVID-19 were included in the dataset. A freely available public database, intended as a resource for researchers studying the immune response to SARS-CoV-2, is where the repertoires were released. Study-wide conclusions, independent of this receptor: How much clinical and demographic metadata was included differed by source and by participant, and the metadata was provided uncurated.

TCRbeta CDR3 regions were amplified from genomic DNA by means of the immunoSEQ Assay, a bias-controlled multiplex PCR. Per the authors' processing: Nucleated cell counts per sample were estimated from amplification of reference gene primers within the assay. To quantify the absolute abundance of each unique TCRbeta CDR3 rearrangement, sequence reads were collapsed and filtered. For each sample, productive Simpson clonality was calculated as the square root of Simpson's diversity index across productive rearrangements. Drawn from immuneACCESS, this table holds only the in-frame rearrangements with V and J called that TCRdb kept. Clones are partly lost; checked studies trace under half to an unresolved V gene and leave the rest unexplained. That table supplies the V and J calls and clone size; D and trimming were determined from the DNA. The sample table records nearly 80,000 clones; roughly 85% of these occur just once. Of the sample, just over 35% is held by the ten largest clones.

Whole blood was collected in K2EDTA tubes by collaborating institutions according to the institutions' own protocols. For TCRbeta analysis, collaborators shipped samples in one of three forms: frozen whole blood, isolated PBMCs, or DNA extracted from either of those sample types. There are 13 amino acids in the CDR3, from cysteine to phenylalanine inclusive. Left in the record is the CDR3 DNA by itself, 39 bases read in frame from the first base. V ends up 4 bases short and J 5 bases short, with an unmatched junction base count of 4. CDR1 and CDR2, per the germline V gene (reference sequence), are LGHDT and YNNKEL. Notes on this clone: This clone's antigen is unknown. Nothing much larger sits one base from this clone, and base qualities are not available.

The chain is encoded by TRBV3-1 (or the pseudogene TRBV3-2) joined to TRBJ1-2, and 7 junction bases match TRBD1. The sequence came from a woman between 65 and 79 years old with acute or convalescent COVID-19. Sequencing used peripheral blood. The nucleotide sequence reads TGTGCCAGCAGCCCGTTGGGACAGTATGGCTACACCTTC. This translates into CASSPLGQYGYTF.